One sample yielded the 26 T cell receptor beta chains listed below, sequenced in a study of T-cell reconstitution after alpha-beta-depleted transplantation in children. Construction of the TCRbeta library involved unique molecular identifiers. TCRdb reanalysed the PCR reads using MiXCR and keeps one entry per CDR3 protein. The profile shows about 460,000 distinct CDR3 sequences, roughly an eighth of them singletons. The material sequenced was PBMCs, mostly from graft donor cells, taken 180 days after TCRalphabeta/CD19-depleted stem cell transplant. These receptors were taken from a female patient between 2 and 15 years old who had a stem cell transplant for aplastic anemia, so the T cells may come from the graft donor.

This clonotype showed up just a few times. V gene TRBV6-5 combines with J gene TRBJ2-1; 7 bases are shared with TRBD2. This CDR3 comprises 14 residues. Trimming at V came to 2 bases and at J to 6 bases, leaving 4 bases not matched to a gene. Germline CDR1 is MNHEY and CDR2 is SVGAGI. The CDR3 bases are TGTGCCAGCAGTTACGCGGGAGCCCGCAATGAGCAGTTCTTC. Protein: CASSYAGARNEQFF.

Only a few counts were recorded for this clonotype. V usage is TRBV7-7 and J usage is TRBJ2-1; D remains ambiguous. V was trimmed by 5 bases and J by 1 base, leaving 12 bases between them. Germline CDR1 SSHAT, CDR2 FNYEAQ (reference sequence). The CDR3 is made up of 15 amino acids. This CDR3 reads CASSPTPTSYNEQFF. CDR3 bases: TGTGCCAGCAGCCCCACCCCGACATCCTACAATGAGCAGTTCTTC.

This clonotype was found a few times. The V call is TRBV27, the J call TRBJ2-7, with D perhaps TRBD2 (5 bases). Trimming shortened V by 8 bases and J by 6 bases, and 14 bases separated the two germline ends. Germline V gene data show CDR1 as MNHEY and CDR2 as SMNVEV (reference sequence). The CDR3 is 12 residues long. The CDR3 sequence is CASRAQRGEQYF. CDR3 nucleotide sequence: TGTGCCAGCCGCGCCCAACGGGGCGAGCAGTACTTC.

This clonotype has a handful of counts. The rearrangement uses TRBV29-1 and TRBJ2-1; 10 bases fit TRBD2. Per germline, CDR1 SQVTM and CDR2 ANQGSEA. The ends lost 6 bases at V and 9 bases at J; junction bases unmatched: 5. CDR3 size: 12 residues. The CDR3: CSVTQREGEQFF. The CDR3 coding sequence is TGCAGCGTCACCCAGCGGGAGGGTGAGCAGTTCTTC.

The chain links TRBV18 to TRBJ2-2; D remains unclear. Looked up from germline, CDR1 is KGHSH and CDR2 is LQKENI. V lost 1 base to trimming and J lost 4 bases, with 13 bases between them. The CDR3 totals 16 residues. CDR3 bases: TGTGCCAGCTCACCACGGGCAGGAACGGGCACCGGGGAGCTGTTTTTT. Protein: CASSPRAGTGTGELFF.

The V gene is TRBV7-2, the J gene TRBJ2-7, with 9 nucleotides matching TRBD2. Germline CDR1 SGHTA, CDR2 FQGNSA. V lost 1 base to trimming and J lost 7 bases; unmatched junction nucleotides: 14. This CDR3 has 17 residues. CDR3 protein: CASSLVPGSGRLGEQYF. The CDR3 coding sequence is TGTGCCAGCAGCTTAGTCCCAGGGAGCGGGAGGCTGGGGGAGCAGTACTTC.

The CDR3 DNA reads TGTGCCAGCAGCGCCGACTATTACCAAGAGACCCAGTACTTC. This sequence encodes CASSADYYQETQYF. V and J are TRBV7-8 and TRBJ2-5, with D tentatively TRBD2 (5 bases). V was cut by 5 bases and J by 0 bases, with 10 bases left in between. This CDR3 comprises 14 residues. In germline, CDR1 is SGHVS, CDR2 FQNEAQ.

This clonotype was observed a handful of times. V and J are TRBV20-1 and TRBJ2-5; D might be TRBD2 (6 bases). The germline V gene has CDR1 DFQATT and CDR2 SNEGSKA (reference sequence). V shed 0 bases and J shed 3 bases, with 17 bases lying between them. The CDR3 extends over 16 amino acids. The CDR3 protein is CSARDAGRGRKETQYF. Written as DNA, the CDR3 is TGCAGTGCTAGAGATGCGGGAAGGGGTCGAAAAGAGACCCAGTACTTC.

This clonotype was detected only a few times. The chain joins TRBV12-3 or TRBV12-4 to TRBJ2-5; D is undetermined. This CDR3 has 12 residues. V was shortened by 5 bases and J by 5 bases, with 9 bases between the two germline ends. CDR3 sequence (DNA): TGTGCCAGCAGTAGGGTGGGGGAGACCCAGTACTTC. Its protein product is CASSRVGETQYF.

This clonotype was counted only a few times. The rearrangement joins TRBV30 to TRBJ2-5; the D is unclear. The V end was cut by 8 bases, the J end by 7 bases, with 26 bases between. Germline lookup yields CDR1 GTSNPN and CDR2 SVGIG (reference sequence). There are 15 residues in the CDR3. As DNA, the CDR3 is TGTGCCAGTTTTTTCCCGGGCAGGCCTCCGACGACCCAGTACTTC. Its protein product is CASFFPGRPPTTQYF.

This clonotype was counted only a few times. The genes are TRBV28 and TRBJ1-3; D perhaps matches TRBD1 (6 bases). The CDR3 has 14 residues. Trimming cost V 8 bases and J 5 bases, with 16 bases left between them. Germline V gene data show CDR1 as MDHEN and CDR2 as SYDVKM. CDR3 sequence: CASHPGAWRNTIYF. The CDR3 DNA reads TGTGCCAGCCACCCGGGGGCATGGCGAAACACCATATATTTT.

This clonotype was seen a few times. The chain employs TRBV3-1 and TRBJ2-1; no clear D gene. The CDR3 is 13 amino acids. The V end lost 4 bases, the J end lost 7 bases, and 11 bases lay between the germline ends. The germline gives CDR1 LGHDT, CDR2 YNNKEL (reference sequence). CDR3 in DNA: TGTGCCAGCAGCCGGGTACAGACTAATGAGCAGTTCTTC. It translates to CASSRVQTNEQFF.

This clonotype was seen a few times. The CDR3 is CASSSAANSGSSYEQYF. For the CDR3, the DNA is TGTGCCAGCAGCTCCGCGGCGAATAGCGGTTCGTCCTACGAGCAGTACTTC. The chain is built from TRBV7-2 and TRBJ2-7; D may be TRBD2 (6 bases). Germline V gene lookup returns CDR1 SGHTA and CDR2 FQGNSA. V shed 4 bases and J shed 1 base, with 20 bases lying between them. The CDR3 loop spans 17 amino acids. Complete variable domain (other parts from reference TRBV7-2 and TRBJ2-7): GAGVSQSPSNKVTEKGKDVELRCDPISGHTALYWYRQSLGQGLEFLIYFQGNSAPDKSGLPSDRFSAERTGGSVSTLTIQRTQQEDSAVYLCASSSAANSGSSYEQYFGPGTRLTVT.

J is TRBJ1-3 and V is TRBV6-1, with D possibly being TRBD1 (6 bases). Germline assignment: CDR1 MNHNS and CDR2 SASEGT. V gave up 7 bases and J gave up 2 bases, with 18 bases separating them. This CDR3 contains 16 residues. The CDR3 bases are TGTGCCAGCACTATACAGGGCTTCAGCGCTGGAAACACCATATATTTT. Translating it yields CASTIQGFSAGNTIYF.

The chain uses TRBV20-1 and TRBJ2-1, with a tentative D call TRBD2 (5 bases). Germline V gene sequence: CDR1 DFQATT, CDR2 SNEGSKA (reference sequence). Between the trimmed V and J ends, which lost 5 bases and 2 bases, there was a span of 16 bases. The CDR3 covers 15 residues. CDR3: CSAASGPSTYNEQFF. CDR3 nucleotide sequence: TGCAGTGCTGCCTCCGGGCCTAGCACCTACAATGAGCAGTTCTTC.

The rearrangement links TRBV20-1 to TRBJ2-1; D unclear. Trimming took 4 bases from V and 0 from J, leaving 4 bases between them. This CDR3 spans 12 amino acids. Looked up from germline, CDR1 is DFQATT and CDR2 is SNEGSKA (reference sequence). Written as DNA, the CDR3 is TGCAGTGCTATCCGCTCCTACAATGAGCAGTTCTTC. It yields the protein CSAIRSYNEQFF.

The chain carries TRBV27 and TRBJ1-1; TRBD1 agrees at 9 bases. Germline V gene lookup returns CDR1 MNHEY and CDR2 SMNVEV (reference sequence). Trimming took 3 bases from V and 0 from J; bases not matched to a gene: 5. This CDR3 contains 16 residues. CDR3 in amino acids: CASSFRGQGMNTEAFF. The DNA for the CDR3 is TGTGCCAGCAGTTTTCGAGGACAGGGGATGAACACTGAAGCTTTCTTT.

The chain uses TRBV25-1 and TRBJ1-4; 7 positions agree with TRBD1. The CDR3 has 16 amino acids. The V segment lost 2 bases and the J segment 4 bases; nucleotides outside the gene matches: 7. Germline V gene lookup returns CDR1 MGHDK and CDR2 SYGVNS. The CDR3 protein is CASSEQRDSFNEKLFF. The CDR3 DNA sequence: TGTGCCAGCAGTGAACAGCGGGACAGCTTTAATGAAAAACTGTTTTTT.

This clonotype was recorded many times. The chain joins TRBV29-1 to TRBJ2-5; no reliable D call. Per the germline V gene, CDR1 is SQVTM and CDR2 is ANQGSEA. Trimming removed 5 bases from V and 2 bases from J, with 9 bases in between. The CDR3 is made up of 12 amino acids. The CDR3 nucleotides read TGCAGCGTTAAAGGGCGGCAAGAGACCCAGTACTTC. Amino acid sequence: CSVKGRQETQYF.

This clonotype was observed a few times. The chain combines TRBV6-2 or TRBV6-3 with TRBJ2-7; D is undetermined. The germline gives CDR1 MNHEY, CDR2 SVGEGT. The CDR3 is 13 amino acids. V shed 6 bases and J shed 2 bases, with 11 bases lying between them. The CDR3 region is CASSRALTYEQYV. CDR3 nucleotide sequence: TGTGCCAGCAGCAGAGCGCTCACCTACGAGCAGTACGTC.

The V call is TRBV7-2, the J call TRBJ1-2; 7 nucleotides match TRBD1. Germline trimming cut 2 bases from V and 4 bases from J; bases unmatched to any gene: 7. The length of the CDR3 is 15 residues. Germline assignment: CDR1 SGHTA and CDR2 FQGNSA. CDR3 bases: TGTGCCAGCAGCTTATCGGGACAGCAAGGCTATGGCTACACCTTC. This codes for CASSLSGQQGYGYTF.

There are a few counts of this clonotype. The CDR3 protein is CASSPGLGGFSYEQYV. The CDR3 nucleotides read TGTGCCAGCTCCCCTGGACTCGGGGGGTTCTCCTACGAGCAGTACGTC. The chain couples TRBV28 to TRBJ2-7, with 7 bases identical to TRBD2. This CDR3 has 16 amino acids. CDR1 is MDHEN, CDR2 SYDVKM, per germline. V trimming: 8 bases; J trimming: 0 bases; junction bases outside the gene matches: 13.

This clonotype was counted between two and nine times. This chain uses TRBV6-5 with TRBJ1-2; D gene uncertain. V was clipped by 0 bases and J by 2 bases, with 10 bases between them. This CDR3 is built from 15 residues. Germline loops: CDR1 MNHEY, CDR2 SVGAGI. CDR3 DNA sequence: TGTGCCAGCAGTTACTCCACCCTGGCGAACTATGGCTACACCTTC. As protein: CASSYSTLANYGYTF.

This clonotype was counted only a few times. The chain uses TRBV20-1 and TRBJ2-5; D ambiguous. The CDR3 sequence is 9 residues long. The germline gives CDR1 DFQATT, CDR2 SNEGSKA (reference sequence). V was pared by 6 bases and J by 5 bases, with 4 bases between. CDR3 residues: CSAGETQYF. The CDR3 DNA follows: TGCAGTGCGGGGGAGACCCAGTACTTC.

This clonotype has at least ten counts. The junction and the germline gene differ at one end; a read error may be behind it. This rearrangement joins TRBV18 to TRBJ2-7; 7 nucleotides match TRBD1. There are 14 residues in the CDR3. In germline, CDR1 is KGHSH, CDR2 LQKENI. The CDR3, as DNA: TGCGCCAGCAGCCCCCGGGACAGCTCCTACGAGCAGTACTTC. Translated, it gives CASSPRDSSYEQYF.

Only a few counts were recorded for this clonotype. The chain couples TRBV12-3 or TRBV12-4 to TRBJ2-1; 8 bases are a match to TRBD2. The junction had 5 bases not matched to a gene; V was cut back by 3 bases and J by 7 bases. CDR3 size: 14 residues. As DNA, the CDR3 is TGTGCCAGCAGTTTCACTAGCGGAGGAAATGAGCAGTTCTTC. It specifies CASSFTSGGNEQFF.